The text below deals with one TCR beta chain. Assay used: immunoSEQ multiplex PCR; TCRdb lists only in-frame clones, some missing. This sample carries roughly 200,000 clones, 88% of them seen once, and the ten largest clones take roughly 5.6%. The sample comes from a study of blood T cell repertoires in COVID-19. V was trimmed by 10 bases and J by 0 bases, leaving 10 bases between them. The CDR3 extends over 13 amino acids. The sequence derives from a man aged 35-49 years with active or convalescent COVID-19. The genes are TRBV12-3 or TRBV12-4 and TRBJ1-3, with no clear D. The material sequenced was peripheral blood. CDR3: CATDGSSGNTIYF. DNA of the CDR3: TGTGCCACGGACGGGAGCTCTGGAAACACCATATATTTT.